One and the same sample provided the 4 T cell receptor beta chains below, sequenced in a study of shared clonotypes between healthy human individuals. The assay was immunoSEQ multiplex PCR, and TCRdb's table has in-frame clones only and misses some. Here the sample spans about 2.5 million clones, roughly 92% being singletons. Material for sequencing was naive CD4+ T cells from PBMCs. The subset: CD45RA+ positively selected. The receptor source for this set is a man between 18 and 29 years old in good health. Some clones in this sample may be carry-over from other donors' samples.

The J gene is TRBJ2-2, the V gene TRBV30; the D is unclear. V was trimmed by 3 bases and J by 0 bases, leaving 11 bases between them. The CDR3 is 15 amino acids. The V gene's germline CDR1 is GTSNPN and CDR2 SVGIG (reference sequence). The CDR3, as DNA: TGTGCCTGGAGGGGAACAGAGGCGAACACCGGGGAGCTGTTTTTT. It codes for CAWRGTEANTGELFF.

The rearrangement links TRBV9 to TRBJ1-4, with 8 positions matching TRBD1. J was trimmed by 7 bases and V by 0 bases; bases with no gene match: 5. The CDR3 totals 15 residues. The germline gives CDR1 SGDLS, CDR2 YYNGEE. CDR3 sequence: CASSVGQGAVEKLFF. DNA for the CDR3: TGTGCCAGCAGCGTAGGTCAGGGGGCAGTTGAAAAACTGTTTTTT.

The chain uses TRBV6-5 and TRBJ2-5; 9 bases match TRBD1. Germline V gene data show CDR1 as MNHEY and CDR2 as SVGAGI. The CDR3 sequence is 14 residues long. V trimming: 7 bases; J trimming: 6 bases; junction bases outside the gene matches: 9. CDR3: CASTPAYRGQTQYF. The CDR3 DNA follows: TGTGCCAGCACCCCAGCTTACAGGGGGCAGACCCAGTACTTC.

V gene TRBV5-6 combines with J gene TRBJ1-2; no reliable D call. The germline gives CDR1 SGHDT, CDR2 YYEEEE. The CDR3 covers 15 residues. V lost 4 bases to trimming and J lost 4 bases, with 17 bases between them. CDR3 residues: CASSPDGPLGYGYTF. The CDR3 nucleotides read TGTGCCAGCAGCCCGGACGGTCCCCTGGGCTATGGCTACACCTTC.